A single sample is the source of the 25 T cell receptor beta chains below, sequenced in a study of blood T cells in healthy people across ages. The authors ran a second PCR of roughly 6 to 12 cycles using a sample-barcoded 5' primer and a J-beta primer mix. TCRdb reprocessed the 5' RACE reads via MiXCR and lists one record per CDR3 protein. The sample includes around 870,000 distinct CDR3 sequences, under 35% of them seen just once. Material for sequencing was blood. Receptors were obtained from a woman older than 75 in good health.

At least ten counts were recorded for this clonotype. V gene TRBV7-2 combines with J gene TRBJ2-1, with D uncertain. Germline CDR1 reads SGHTA; CDR2 reads FQGNSA. The CDR3 has 13 residues. Deletions cut 1 base from V and 6 bases from J, with 7 bases between. CDR3 loop: CASSLGVSNEQFF. CDR3 nucleotide sequence: TGTGCCAGCAGCTTAGGTGTCAGCAATGAGCAGTTCTTC.

CDR3: CASSVEAQGGTEAFF. The CDR3, as DNA: TGTGCCAGCAGCGTAGAGGCCCAGGGCGGCACTGAAGCTTTCTTT. J is TRBJ1-1 and V is TRBV9; tentatively, D is TRBD1 (5 bases). Looked up from germline, CDR1 is SGDLS and CDR2 is YYNGEE. Trimming stripped 0 bases from V and 4 bases from J, with 13 bases between. CDR3 length: 15 amino acids.

A single count supports this clonotype. At one of its ends the junction is not consistent with the germline gene, which may arise from a read error. The chain links TRBV3-1 to TRBJ2-5, with 7 bases that match TRBD2. The germline gives CDR1 LGHDT, CDR2 YNNKEL (reference sequence). The CDR3 contains 13 residues. CDR3 sequence: CAGSPGTKETQYF. CDR3 sequence (DNA): TGTGCCGGCAGCCCCGGGACTAAAGAGACCCAGTACTTC.

This clonotype was recorded a few times. A much larger clone differs by one base, so this may be a read error. The chain is built from TRBV29-1 and TRBJ1-1; D may be TRBD1 (5 bases). V shed 6 bases and J shed 4 bases, with 9 bases lying between them. This CDR3 comprises 11 residues. CDR1 SQVTM and CDR2 ANQGSEA come from the germline V gene. The CDR3 is CSVRESTEAFF. DNA of the CDR3: TGCAGCGTCAGGGAGAGCACTGAAGCTTTCTTT.

With respect to this clonotype: Germline is not matched at one junction end, which may reflect a read error. The chain couples TRBV4-1 to TRBJ2-7; TRBD2 matches at 11 bases. The CDR3 sequence is 16 residues long. Germline assignment: CDR1 MGHRA and CDR2 YSYEKL. The CDR3 is CASSRGTSGGLYKQYF. For the CDR3, the DNA is TGCGCCAGCAGCCGAGGAACTAGCGGGGGACTCTACAAGCAGTACTTC.

This clonotype was picked up many times. The chain carries TRBV20-1 and TRBJ1-6; D is undetermined. The CDR3 is 14 amino acids. Trimming stripped 6 bases from V and 7 bases from J, with 16 bases between. Germline assignment: CDR1 DFQATT and CDR2 SNEGSKA (reference sequence). This CDR3 is CSATLRIRNSPLHF. CDR3 coding DNA: TGCAGTGCCACACTCAGGATCCGCAATTCACCCCTCCACTTT.

This sequence joins TRBV19 and TRBJ2-5; TRBD2 agrees at 13 bases. The CDR3 sequence is 15 residues long. CDR1 is LNHDA, CDR2 SQIVND, per germline (reference sequence). V gave up 10 bases and J gave up 0 bases; unmatched junction bases: 5. CDR3 protein: CATRTSGGDQETQYF. The CDR3 nucleotides read TGTGCCACCAGAACTAGCGGGGGGGACCAAGAGACCCAGTACTTC.

This clonotype was picked up a small number of times. The V call is TRBV2, the J call TRBJ1-6, with D perhaps TRBD1 (6 bases). Trimming took 7 bases from V and 8 from J, leaving 9 bases between them. Germline CDR1 is SNHLY and CDR2 is FYNNEI. The CDR3 spans 12 residues. The CDR3 DNA follows: TGTGCCAGCATGTACAGGGATTCACCCCTCCACTTT. As protein: CASMYRDSPLHF. Drawing the rest from reference TRBV2 and TRBJ1-6, the complete variable domain is EPEVTQTPSHQVTQMGQEVILRCVPISNHLYFYWYRQILGQKVEFLVSFYNNEISEKSEIFDDQFSVERPDGSNFTLKIRSTKLEDSAMYFCASMYRDSPLHFGNGTRLTVT.

Only a few counts were recorded for this clonotype. This sequence joins TRBV6-1 and TRBJ1-6; 8 nucleotides agree with TRBD1. CDR3 length equals 18 residues. Germline-derived CDR1 and CDR2 are MNHNS and SASEGT. With 8 bases clipped from V and 1 base from J, the junction kept 13 bases outside the gene matches. The CDR3 region has the DNA TGTGCCAGCGAAATTTTACAGGGGGTGAAATCCTATAATTCACCCCTCCACTTT. As protein: CASEILQGVKSYNSPLHF.

This clonotype was found many times. V usage is TRBV20-1 and J usage is TRBJ1-4; 8 positions match TRBD1. V gave up 1 base and J gave up 7 bases; unmatched junction bases: 8. CDR3 size: 15 residues. The germline gives CDR1 DFQATT, CDR2 SNEGSKA (reference sequence). CDR3 in DNA: TGCAGTGCTAGAGGGGAGACAGGGGCGGGTGAAAAACTGTTTTTT. Translation gives CSARGETGAGEKLFF.

The table lists this clonotype with a few counts. Germline and junction disagree at one end, which may indicate a read error. The chain combines TRBV5-1 with TRBJ2-4; D gene ambiguous. The J call may not be correct, given that the DNA end is closer to TRBJ2-7. CDR1 SGHRS and CDR2 YFSETQ come from the germline V gene. CDR3 size: 11 residues. CDR3 DNA: TGCGCCAGCAACTTGGGCTACGAGCAGTACTTC. This sequence encodes CASNLGYEQYF.

This clonotype was detected only a few times. The rearrangement joins TRBV7-8 to TRBJ1-5; D is unclear. The length of the CDR3 is 17 residues. Germline CDR1 SGHVS, CDR2 FQNEAQ. V was clipped by 1 base and J by 0 bases, with 13 bases between them. CDR3 coding DNA: TGTGCCAGCAGCTTAGGATATGTACGGTATAGCAATCAGCCCCAGCATTTT. This gives the protein CASSLGYVRYSNQPQHF. Together with reference TRBV7-8 and TRBJ1-5, the CDR3 gives the full variable domain: GAGVSQSPRYKVAKRGQDVALRCDPISGHVSLFWYQQALGQGPEFLTYFQNEAQLDKSGLPSDRFFAERPEGSVSTLKIQRTQQEDSAVYLCASSLGYVRYSNQPQHFGDGTRLSIL.

This clonotype was seen at least ten times. CDR3 amino acids: CASSPGWHQETQYF. For the CDR3, the DNA is TGTGCCAGCAGTCCAGGGTGGCACCAAGAGACCCAGTACTTC. V is TRBV27 and J is TRBJ2-5, with D maybe TRBD1 (5 bases). Germline V CDR1 and CDR2: MNHEY, SMNVEV (reference sequence). V was pared by 5 bases and J by 0 bases, with 10 bases between. The CDR3 contains 14 residues.

The chain couples TRBV7-2 to TRBJ1-2; 7 positions agree with TRBD1. The CDR3 length is 16 residues. Germline-derived CDR1 and CDR2 are SGHTA and FQGNSA. After removal of 8 bases from V and 6 bases from J, the junction contained 18 bases not matched to a gene. CDR3 protein: CASGPAPGQRGDGYTF. CDR3 nucleotide sequence: TGTGCCAGCGGCCCAGCACCGGGACAGAGGGGGGATGGCTACACCTTC. Full variable domain (missing parts from reference TRBV7-2 and TRBJ1-2): GAGVSQSPSNKVTEKGKDVELRCDPISGHTALYWYRQSLGQGLEFLIYFQGNSAPDKSGLPSDRFSAERTGGSVSTLTIQRTQQEDSAVYLCASGPAPGQRGDGYTFGSGTRLTVV.

Many counts were recorded for this clonotype. The chain links TRBV10-1 to TRBJ1-5; D not certain. V was shortened by 2 bases and J by 7 bases, with 9 bases between the two germline ends. Germline CDR1 reads WNHNN; CDR2 reads SYGVQD (reference sequence). The CDR3 is made up of 13 amino acids. The CDR3 sequence: CASSEGNLQPQHF. The CDR3, as DNA: TGCGCCAGCAGTGAGGGGAATCTCCAGCCCCAGCATTTT.

The chain combines TRBV12-3 or TRBV12-4 with TRBJ2-5; D remains unclear. The V gene lost 4 bases and the J gene lost 11 bases, with 11 bases spanning the gap. The CDR3 is 11 residues long. The CDR3 is CASSSLSEQYF. CDR3 nucleotide sequence: TGTGCCAGCAGTTCTCTAAGTGAGCAGTACTTC.

The V call is TRBV5-5, the J call TRBJ2-1; D is uncertain. The assigned J gene may be wrong: the sequence end matches TRBJ2-7 better. The CDR3 has 11 residues. Germline lookup yields CDR1 SGHKS and CDR2 YYEKEE (reference sequence). CDR3 in DNA: TGTGCCAGCAGCTTGTGGAATAAGCAGTACTTC. It translates to CASSLWNKQYF.

This clonotype came up many times. V gene TRBV7-2 combines with J gene TRBJ2-1; TRBD2 agrees at 8 bases. The tail of the sequence fits TRBJ2-7 better, so the J call may be wrong. Per germline, CDR1 SGHTA and CDR2 FQGNSA. This CDR3 comprises 14 residues. This CDR3 is CASSRGGSYNEQYF. CDR3 in DNA: TGTGCCAGCAGCCGGGGGGGCTCCTACAATGAGCAGTACTTC.

Worth noting for this clonotype: This may be a read error, as it is one base from a much larger clone. The chain carries TRBV9 and TRBJ2-3, with 9 nucleotides matching TRBD2. The CDR3 covers 14 residues. Germline assignment: CDR1 SGDLS and CDR2 YYNGEE. CDR3 nucleotide sequence: TGTGCCAGCAGCGTAGTAGCGGGGGCTGATACGCGGTATTTT. Translated, it gives CASSVVAGADTRYF.

Comments on this clonotype: A much more abundant neighbour one base away suggests this may be a read error. The chain recombines TRBV21-1 with TRBJ2-4; whether TRBD1, the table's D call, matches the DNA was not checked. The closer fit of TRBJ2-7 to the DNA end suggests the J call may be wrong. TRBV21-1 is designated a pseudogene. This CDR3 contains 19 residues. This CDR3 reads CASSKEVTLRQAGLYEQYF. CDR3 in DNA: TGTGCCAGCAGCAAAGAGGTCACCTTACGACAGGCGGGCCTCTACGAGCAGTACTTC.

The V and J genes are TRBV24-1 and TRBJ2-2; no firm D call. The germline V gene has CDR1 KGHDR and CDR2 SFDVKD. The CDR3 has 14 residues. V was clipped by 5 bases and J by 3 bases, with 9 bases between them. The CDR3 here is CATSVPVDTGELFF. The CDR3 DNA reads as TGTGCCACCAGTGTCCCGGTGGACACCGGGGAGCTGTTTTTT.

Remarks on this clonotype: Relative to the germline gene, one junction end is altered; a read error may explain this. The chain links TRBV3-1 to TRBJ2-3, with 8 nucleotides matching TRBD1. This CDR3 has 16 residues. Germline CDR1 and CDR2: LGHDT and YNNKEL (reference sequence). DNA of the CDR3: TGTGCCAGCGGCCAAACCGGGACAGGTCTCACAGATACGCAGTATTTT. This codes for CASGQTGTGLTDTQYF.

This clonotype has a handful of counts. The rearrangement links TRBV27 to TRBJ1-5, with 7 bases fitting TRBD1. This CDR3 has 16 amino acids. J gave up 0 bases and V 7 bases, and 9 bases lay outside the gene matches. Germline lookup yields CDR1 MNHEY and CDR2 SMNVEV (reference sequence). The CDR3 coding sequence is TGTGCCAGCAAACCGGGACAGTACCCTAGCAATCAGCCCCAGCATTTT. It translates to CASKPGQYPSNQPQHF.

The rearrangement uses TRBV29-1 and TRBJ2-5; 12 bases line up with TRBD2. Germline CDR1 SQVTM, CDR2 ANQGSEA. The junction had 6 bases not matched to a gene; V was cut back by 6 bases and J by 4 bases. The CDR3 contains 14 residues. CDR3 residues: CSVRLAGARETQYF. CDR3 nucleotide sequence: TGCAGCGTAAGACTAGCGGGAGCTCGAGAGACCCAGTACTTC.

This clonotype was detected ten times or more. This chain links TRBV6-1 with TRBJ1-2; the match to TRBD1 covers 9 bases. CDR3 length: 14 amino acids. V dropped 6 bases and J dropped 6; count of bases not matched to a gene: 8. The germline CDR1 and CDR2 sequences are MNHNS and SASEGT. CDR3 protein: CASRLQGASHGYTF. CDR3 bases: TGTGCCAGCAGACTACAGGGGGCCAGTCATGGCTACACCTTC.